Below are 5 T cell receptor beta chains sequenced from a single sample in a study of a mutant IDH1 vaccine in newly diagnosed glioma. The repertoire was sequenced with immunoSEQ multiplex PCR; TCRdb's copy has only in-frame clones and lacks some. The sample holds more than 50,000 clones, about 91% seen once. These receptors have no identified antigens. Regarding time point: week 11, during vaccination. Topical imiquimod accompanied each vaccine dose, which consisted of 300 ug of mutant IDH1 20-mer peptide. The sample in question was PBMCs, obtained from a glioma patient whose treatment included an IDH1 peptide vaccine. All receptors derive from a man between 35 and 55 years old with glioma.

Here the CDR3 reads CASSEALQGWSSYNSPLHF. CDR3 coding DNA: TGTGCCAGCAGTGAGGCTCTTCAGGGGTGGAGCTCCTATAATTCACCCCTCCACTTT. The J gene is TRBJ1-6, the V gene TRBV6-1, with D tentatively TRBD1 (6 bases). Germline assignment: CDR1 MNHNS and CDR2 SASEGT. CDR3 size: 19 residues. Trimming took off 3 bases at V and 0 bases at J, with 18 bases between the two ends.

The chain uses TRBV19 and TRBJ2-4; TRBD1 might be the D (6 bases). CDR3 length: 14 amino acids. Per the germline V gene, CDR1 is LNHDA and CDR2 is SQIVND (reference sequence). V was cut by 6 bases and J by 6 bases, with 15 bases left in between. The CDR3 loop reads CASREAGVRNIQYF. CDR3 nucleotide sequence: TGTGCCAGTAGGGAGGCAGGGGTACGAAACATTCAGTACTTC.

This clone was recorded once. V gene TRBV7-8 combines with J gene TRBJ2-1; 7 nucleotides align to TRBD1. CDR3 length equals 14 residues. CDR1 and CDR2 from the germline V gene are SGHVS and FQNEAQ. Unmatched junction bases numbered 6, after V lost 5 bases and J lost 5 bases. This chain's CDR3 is CASSQDRFNNEQFF. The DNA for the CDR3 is TGTGCCAGCAGCCAGGACAGGTTTAACAATGAGCAGTTCTTC.

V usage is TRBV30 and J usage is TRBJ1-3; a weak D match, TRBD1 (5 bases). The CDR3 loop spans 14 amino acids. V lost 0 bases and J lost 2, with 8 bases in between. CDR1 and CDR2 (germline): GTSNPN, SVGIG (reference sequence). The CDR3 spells CAWSVRGAGNTIYF. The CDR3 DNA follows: TGTGCCTGGAGTGTACGGGGCGCTGGAAACACCATATATTTT.

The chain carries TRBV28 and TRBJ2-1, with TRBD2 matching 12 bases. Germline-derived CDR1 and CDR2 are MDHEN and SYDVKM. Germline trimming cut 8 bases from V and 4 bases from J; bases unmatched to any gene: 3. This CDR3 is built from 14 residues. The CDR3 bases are TGTGCCAGCCTCCTAGCGGGGGGGTACAATGAGCAGTTCTTC. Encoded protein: CASLLAGGYNEQFF.